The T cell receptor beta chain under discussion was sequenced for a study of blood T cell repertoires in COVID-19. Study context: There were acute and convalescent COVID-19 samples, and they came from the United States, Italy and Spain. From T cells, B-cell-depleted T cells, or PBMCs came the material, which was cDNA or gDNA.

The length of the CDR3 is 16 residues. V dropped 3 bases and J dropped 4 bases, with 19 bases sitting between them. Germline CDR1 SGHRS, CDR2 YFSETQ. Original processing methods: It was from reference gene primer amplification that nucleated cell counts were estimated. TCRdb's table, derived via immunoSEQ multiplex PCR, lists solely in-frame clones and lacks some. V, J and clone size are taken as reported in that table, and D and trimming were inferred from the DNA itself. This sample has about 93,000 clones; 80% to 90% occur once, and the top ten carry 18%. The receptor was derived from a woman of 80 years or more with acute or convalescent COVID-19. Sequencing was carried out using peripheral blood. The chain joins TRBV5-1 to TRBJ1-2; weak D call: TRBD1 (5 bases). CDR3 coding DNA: TGCGCCAGCAGCTCGGGCAATGAACAGGCTTTCTATGGCTACACCTTC. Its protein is CASSSGNEQAFYGYTF.